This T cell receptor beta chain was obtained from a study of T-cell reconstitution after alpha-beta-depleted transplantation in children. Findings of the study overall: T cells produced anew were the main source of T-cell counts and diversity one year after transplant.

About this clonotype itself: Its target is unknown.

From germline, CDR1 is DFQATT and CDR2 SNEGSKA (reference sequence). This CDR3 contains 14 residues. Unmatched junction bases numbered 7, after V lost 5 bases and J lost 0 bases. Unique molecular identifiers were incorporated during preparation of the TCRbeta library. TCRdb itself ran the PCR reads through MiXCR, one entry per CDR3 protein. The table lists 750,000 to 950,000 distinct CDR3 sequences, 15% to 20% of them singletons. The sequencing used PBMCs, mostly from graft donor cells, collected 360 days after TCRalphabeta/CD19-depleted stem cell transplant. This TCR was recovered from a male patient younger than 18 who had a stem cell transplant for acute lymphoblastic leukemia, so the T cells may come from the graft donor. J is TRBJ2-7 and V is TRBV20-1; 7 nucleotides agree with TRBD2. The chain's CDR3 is CSARQRESSYEQYF. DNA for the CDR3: TGCAGTGCTCGCCAGCGGGAAAGCTCCTACGAGCAGTACTTC.